A single sample is the source of the 11 T cell receptor beta chains below, sequenced in a study of control samples from healthy donors and cancer patients (TCRdb year 2020). Library method: the immunoSEQ multiplex PCR assay. TCRdb limited this immuneACCESS table to in-frame rearrangements with V and J called. A share of clones is missing; checked studies link under half to unresolved V genes, and the rest is unexplained. In all, the sample holds 140,000 or so clones, and more than 85% of those were seen once. The ten biggest clones cover roughly 3.2% of the sample. Specimen: blood. These receptors were collected from a man in his thirties or forties in good health.

This clone turned up a few times. The chain has TRBV7-9 and TRBJ2-7, with TRBD2 matching 8 bases. The germline V gene has CDR1 SEHNR and CDR2 FQNEAQ (reference sequence). V lost 5 bases, J lost 7 bases, and 13 bases stayed unmatched. The CDR3 runs to 15 residues. The CDR3 is CASSQGTSPSREQYF. Here the CDR3 DNA reads TGTGCCAGCAGCCAAGGGACTAGTCCATCGAGGGAGCAGTACTTC.

The V call is TRBV21-1, the J call TRBJ1-4; the D call TRBD1 from the table was never checked on the DNA. TRBV21-1 is marked as a pseudogene. CDR3 length: 18 residues. The CDR3: CASSKDHDRPATNEKLFF. CDR3 nucleotides: TGTGCCAGCAGCAAAGATCACGACAGGCCCGCAACTAATGAAAAACTGTTTTTT.

The genes are TRBV28 and TRBJ1-1; D is unresolved. The CDR3 is 14 residues long. The V end was cut by 6 bases, the J end by 0 bases, with 11 bases between. Germline values: CDR1 MDHEN, CDR2 SYDVKM. CDR3 in amino acids: CASSPRTLNTEAFF. The CDR3 nucleotides read TGTGCCAGCAGCCCCCGGACCCTGAACACTGAAGCTTTCTTT. The full variable domain, in which reference TRBV28 and TRBJ1-1 provide the parts outside the CDR3, is DVKVTQSSRYLVKRTGEKVFLECVQDMDHENMFWYRQDPGLGLRLIYFSYDVKMKEKGDIPEGYSVSREKKERFSLILESASTNQTSMYLCASSPRTLNTEAFFGQGTRLTVV.

This chain uses TRBV10-3 with TRBJ1-3, with TRBD1 matching 8 bases. This CDR3 is built from 15 residues. Germline-derived CDR1 and CDR2 are ENHRY and SYGVKD. V gave up 10 bases and J gave up 0 bases; unmatched junction bases: 8. The DNA for the CDR3 is TGTGCCAGTGGGACAGGCGTCAACTCTGGAAACACCATATATTTT. The encoded protein is CASGTGVNSGNTIYF.

This chain connects TRBV5-6 to TRBJ2-1, with a tentative D call TRBD2 (5 bases). The CDR3 has 14 residues. Per germline, CDR1 SGHDT and CDR2 YYEEEE. Trimming left V 0 bases short and J 3 bases short, with 7 bases between. CDR3 loop: CASSLAGIYNEQFF. DNA for the CDR3: TGTGCCAGCAGCTTGGCGGGGATCTACAATGAGCAGTTCTTC.

The rearrangement uses TRBV28 and TRBJ2-7; the D gene is possibly TRBD2 (6 bases). Germline assignment: CDR1 MDHEN and CDR2 SYDVKM. With 1 base removed from V and 1 base from J, the gap between germline ends came to 8 bases. This CDR3 contains 14 residues. This chain's CDR3 is CASSLFGGSYEQYF. CDR3 sequence (DNA): TGTGCCAGCAGTTTATTCGGGGGTTCCTACGAGCAGTACTTC.

This chain joins TRBV19 and TRBJ2-7; 7 bases align to TRBD1. Germline V CDR1 and CDR2: LNHDA, SQIVND (reference sequence). The junction had 15 bases not matched to a gene; V was cut back by 10 bases and J by 3 bases. This CDR3 is 15 amino acids long. CDR3 sequence: CATKSPNRGYYEQYF. The CDR3 DNA follows: TGTGCCACCAAAAGTCCCAACAGGGGATACTACGAGCAGTACTTC. The variable domain in full, with the rest retrieved from reference TRBV19 and TRBJ2-7, is DGGITQSPKYLFRKEGQNVTLSCEQNLNHDAMYWYRQDPGQGLRLIYYSQIVNDFQKGDIAEGYSVSREKKESFPLTVTSAQKNPTAFYLCATKSPNRGYYEQYFGPGTRLTVT.

Written as DNA, the CDR3 is TGTGCCAGTAGCCCCGGGACAGGGCTTCCGGGCACAGATACGCAGTATTTT. Its translation: CASSPGTGLPGTDTQYF. The rearrangement joins TRBV19 to TRBJ2-3; TRBD1 aligns across 9 bases. With V trimmed by 6 bases and J by 1 base, 11 bases remained unmatched. Germline V lookup: CDR1 LNHDA, CDR2 SQIVND (reference sequence). The CDR3 sequence is 17 residues long.

The chain links TRBV24-1 to TRBJ1-2; 8 bases are a match to TRBD1. Germline V CDR1 and CDR2: KGHDR, SFDVKD. The CDR3 totals 16 residues. The ends lost 2 bases at V and 4 bases at J; junction bases unmatched: 8. Here the CDR3 reads CATSDSGQGPIYGYTF. The CDR3 DNA sequence: TGTGCCACCAGTGATTCAGGACAGGGCCCAATCTATGGCTACACCTTC.

The genes are TRBV6-2 or TRBV6-3 and TRBJ1-2; tentatively, D is TRBD1 (5 bases). The CDR3 spans 14 residues. The V end was cut by 6 bases, the J end by 6 bases, with 17 bases between. Per germline, CDR1 MNHEY and CDR2 SVGEGT. CDR3 protein: CASSQPFLGDGYTF. As DNA, the CDR3 is TGTGCCAGCAGCCAACCCTTTCTGGGGGATGGCTACACCTTC.

The chain is built from TRBV27 and TRBJ2-1, with TRBD2 matching over 8 bases. CDR1 is MNHEY, CDR2 SMNVEV, per germline (reference sequence). Trimming at V came to 10 bases and at J to 0 bases, leaving 8 bases not matched to a gene. This CDR3 region has 15 residues. The CDR3 loop is CATYSGVSSYNEQFF. CDR3 DNA sequence: TGTGCCACCTATAGCGGGGTGTCCTCCTACAATGAGCAGTTCTTC.